Sequencing of this TCR beta chain was carried out in a study of T cells in Graves' hyperthyroidism and ophthalmopathy. Looking at the study overall: Blood from the periphery was taken at initial diagnosis, before any treatment. Overall study results and limits: Also found in blood were most expanded thyroid clonotypes above 0.001.

With regard to this clonotype: What it binds is unknown.

Exclusion of patients followed from uncontrolled infection, other autoimmune disease, pregnancy or lactation. Diagnoses rested on clinical symptoms, serum thyroxine and TRAb, thyroid ultrasound and orbital computed tomography. TCR beta CDR3 sequences were amplified from RNA transcripts. Initially, a first-round RT-PCR of the TCR CDR3 employed the HTBI primer set. TCRdb re-analysed the multiplex PCR reads in MiXCR, keeping a single row per CDR3 protein. The repertoire includes some 510,000 distinct CDR3 sequences, less than 25% of them detected once, and about 30% sits in the top ten. The CDR3 spans 13 residues. Trimming took off 5 bases at V and 6 bases at J, with 13 bases between the two ends.

The sample was blood. This sequence was found in a man in his late teens or twenties with Graves' hyperthyroidism. The rearrangement joins TRBV12-3 or TRBV12-4 to TRBJ1-1, with a tentative D call TRBD1 (5 bases). The CDR3 reads CASSPMRGAEAFF. In DNA form, the CDR3 reads TGTGCCAGCAGTCCGATGCGAGGGGCTGAAGCTTTCTTT.